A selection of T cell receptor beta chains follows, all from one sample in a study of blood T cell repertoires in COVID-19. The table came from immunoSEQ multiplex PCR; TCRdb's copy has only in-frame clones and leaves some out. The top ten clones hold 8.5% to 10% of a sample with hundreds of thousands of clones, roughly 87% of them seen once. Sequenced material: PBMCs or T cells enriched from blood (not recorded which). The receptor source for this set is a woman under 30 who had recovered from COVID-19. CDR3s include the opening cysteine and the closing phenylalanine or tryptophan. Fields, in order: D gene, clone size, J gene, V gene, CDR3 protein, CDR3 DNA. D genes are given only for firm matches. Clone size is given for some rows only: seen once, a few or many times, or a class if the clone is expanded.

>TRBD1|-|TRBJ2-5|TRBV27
CASRGVPLTGVQETQYF
TGTGCCAGCAGGGGGGTACCCTTGACAGGGGTCCAAGAGACCCAGTACTTC
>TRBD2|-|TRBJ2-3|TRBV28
CASTSGSSDTQYF
TGTGCCAGCACTAGCGGGAGCTCAGATACGCAGTATTTT
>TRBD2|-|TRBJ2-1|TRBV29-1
CSVGSTSGRPGQFF
TGCAGCGTTGGAAGTACTAGCGGGAGGCCGGGGCAGTTCTTC
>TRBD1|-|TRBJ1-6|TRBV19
CASSISSLLGGGAENSPLHF
TGTGCCAGTAGTATATCTTCATTACTCGGAGGGGGCGCGGAGAATTCACCCCTCCACTTT
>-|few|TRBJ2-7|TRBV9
CASTKSQGSGYEQYF
TGTGCCAGCACAAAGTCCCAGGGGTCGGGCTACGAGCAGTACTTC
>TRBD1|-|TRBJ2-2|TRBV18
CASSLHEVRTGSAGELFF
TGTGCCAGCTCCCTTCACGAAGTCCGGACAGGGTCAGCCGGGGAGCTGTTTTTT
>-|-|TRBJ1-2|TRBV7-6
CASSLGTDYGYTF
TGTGCCAGCAGCTTAGGGACAGACTATGGCTACACCTTC
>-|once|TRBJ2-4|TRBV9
CASSASLAKNIQYF
TGTGCCAGCAGCGCTTCTCTGGCCAAAAACATTCAGTACTTC
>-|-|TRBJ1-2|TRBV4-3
CASSQEDFYGYTF
TGCGCCAGCAGCCAAGAAGACTTCTATGGCTACACCTTC
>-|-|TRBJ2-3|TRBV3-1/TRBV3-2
CASSQVYRADTQYF
TGTGCCAGCAGCCAAGTGTACAGGGCAGATACGCAGTATTTT
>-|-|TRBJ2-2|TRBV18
CASSPVIRLGTGELFF
TGTGCCAGCTCACCAGTTATACGACTAGGCACCGGGGAGCTGTTTTTT
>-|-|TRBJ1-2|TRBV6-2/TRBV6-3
CASSYYPGYGYTF
TGTGCCAGCAGTTACTATCCCGGCTATGGCTACACCTTC
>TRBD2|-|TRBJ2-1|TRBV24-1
CATSDAGTSGTNEQFF
TGTGCCACCAGTGACGCCGGGACTAGCGGGACCAATGAGCAGTTCTTC
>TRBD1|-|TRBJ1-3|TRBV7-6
CASSLGTGPGNTIYF
TGTGCCAGCAGCTTGGGGACAGGGCCTGGAAACACCATATATTTT
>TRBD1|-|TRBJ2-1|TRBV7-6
CASSSPGGPNYNEQFF
TGTGCCAGCAGCTCCCCAGGGGGCCCCAACTACAATGAGCAGTTCTTC
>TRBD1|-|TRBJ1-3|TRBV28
CASSYRGRIGNTIYF
TGTGCCAGCAGTTACAGGGGGCGAATTGGAAACACCATATATTTT
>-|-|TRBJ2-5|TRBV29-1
CSVGHREETQYF
TGCAGCGTTGGTCACAGGGAAGAGACCCAGTACTTC
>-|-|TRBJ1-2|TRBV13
CASSSPSQGNYGYTF
TGTGCCAGCAGTTCTCCATCACAGGGAAACTATGGCTACACCTTC
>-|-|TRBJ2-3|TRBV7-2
CASSLGRSFTDTQYF
TGTGCCAGCAGCTTAGGCCGAAGCTTCACAGATACGCAGTATTTT
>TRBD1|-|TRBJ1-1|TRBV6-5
CASRWTGGGTEAFF
TGTGCCAGCAGATGGACAGGGGGTGGCACTGAAGCTTTCTTT
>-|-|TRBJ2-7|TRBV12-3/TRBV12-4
CASSSFYEQYF
TGTGCCAGCAGCTCTTTCTACGAGCAGTACTTC
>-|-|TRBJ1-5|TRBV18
CASSPLSGNQPQHF
TGTGCCAGCTCACCACTGTCGGGCAATCAGCCCCAGCATTTT
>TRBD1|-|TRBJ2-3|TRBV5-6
CASSLVSGGVTDTQYF
TGTGCCAGCAGCTTAGTCTCAGGGGGAGTCACAGATACGCAGTATTTT
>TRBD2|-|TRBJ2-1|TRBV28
CASRPRTSGRGSSYNEQFF
TGTGCCAGCAGACCGAGGACTAGCGGGAGGGGGAGCTCCTACAATGAGCAGTTCTTC
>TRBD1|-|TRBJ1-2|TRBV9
CASSVGDRDPGYTF
TGTGCCAGCAGCGTAGGAGACAGGGACCCTGGCTACACCTTC
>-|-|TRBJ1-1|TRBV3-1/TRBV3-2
CASGWSVNTEAFF
TGTGCCAGCGGGTGGAGTGTGAACACTGAAGCTTTCTTT
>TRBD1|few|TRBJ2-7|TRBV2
CASSGDRANSYEQYF
TGTGCCAGCAGTGGCGACAGGGCGAACTCCTACGAGCAGTACTTC
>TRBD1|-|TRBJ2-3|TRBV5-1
CASSLGTGVGDTQYF
TGCGCCAGCAGCTTGGGAACAGGGGTGGGAGATACGCAGTATTTT